A selection of T cell receptor beta chains follows, all from one sample in a study of patients and donors after allogeneic stem cell transplantation. Using its own MiXCR run on the RT-PCR reads, TCRdb lists one record per CDR3 protein. The table has around 200,000 distinct CDR3 sequences, 35% to 45% seen once; the top ten hold 11%. The sample taken for sequencing was blood, either unsorted or a sorted T cell fraction (not recorded which). These receptor sequences come from a human donor who was either an allogeneic HSCT recipient or a stem cell or donor lymphocyte infusion donor (not recorded which). It is not recorded whose cells these are; they may come from a transplant donor. CDR3s include the opening cysteine and the closing phenylalanine or tryptophan. D genes are given only for firm matches. A row's size may be missing; if present it is once, few, many or a size class.

NA NA TRBJ2-5 TRBV3-1 TGTGCCAGCAGCCAAGCCGGGGGCCCTCAAGAGACCCAGTACTTC CASSQAGGPQETQYF
NA NA TRBJ2-7 TRBV29-1 TGCAGCGCCGTAGACAGGTCCTACGAGCAGTACTTC CSAVDRSYEQYF
NA NA TRBJ2-5 TRBV28 TGTGCCAGCAGTTTAGATGCGAACAGCCCGAACCAAGAGACCCAGTACTTC CASSLDANSPNQETQYF
few NA TRBJ2-7 TRBV7-9 TGTGCCAGCAGCTTATTTTCGCTCGAGCAGTACTTC CASSLFSLEQYF
NA NA TRBJ2-3 TRBV6-2/TRBV6-3 TGTGCCAGCAGTTACTGGGGGCGCGAGACAGATACGCAGTATTTT CASSYWGRETDTQYF
many NA TRBJ1-1 TRBV20-1 TGCAGTGCCGGAAGGGGGACGAACACTGAAGCTTTCTTT CSAGRGTNTEAFF
once TRBD2 TRBJ2-1 TRBV12-3/TRBV12-4 TGTGCCAGCAGTATGACTAGCGGGAGGTACAATGAGCAGTTCTTC CASSMTSGRYNEQFF
few TRBD1 TRBJ1-2 TRBV4-3 TGCGCCAGCAGCCAATATACAGGGGACTATGGCTACACCTTC CASSQYTGDYGYTF
once NA TRBJ2-4 TRBV5-1 TGCGCCAGCAGCTTGGTGACAGCCAAAAACATTCAGTACTTC CASSLVTAKNIQYF
few TRBD1 TRBJ1-2 TRBV20-1 TGCAGTGCTAGAGATCAGGGGGGGTACTATGGCTACACCTTC CSARDQGGYYGYTF
few TRBD2 TRBJ2-3 TRBV12-3/TRBV12-4 TGTGCCAGCAGTTTAGAGCGGGGGATAGATACGCAGTATTTT CASSLERGIDTQYF
NA NA TRBJ1-1 TRBV12-3/TRBV12-4 TGTGCCAGCAGTTTCTGGGTTGCCGAAGCTTTCTTT CASSFWVAEAFF
few NA TRBJ2-3 TRBV6-5 TGTGCCGCAGGGGTGGTTAGCACAGATACGCAGTATTTT CAAGVVSTDTQYF
few NA TRBJ2-7 TRBV20-1 TGCAGTGCTAGAGGCCCGTCGGGTTCCTACGAGCAGTACTTC CSARGPSGSYEQYF
NA NA TRBJ1-3 TRBV6-5 TGTGCCAGCAGTTACTCCCGCAGGGCCGGAAACACCATATATTTT CASSYSRRAGNTIYF
NA NA TRBJ1-2 TRBV28 TGTGCCAGCAGTTTAAGGGGCAGGGAGAGTGCTGGCTACACCTTC CASSLRGRESAGYTF
few TRBD1 TRBJ1-5 TRBV4-3 TGCGCCAGCAGCCAAGATGTCAGGGGGCGGACCCAGCATTTT CASSQDVRGRTQHF
NA TRBD1 TRBJ1-1 TRBV3-1 TGTGCCAGCAGAATCCAGGGGGACAACACTGAAGCTTTCTTT CASRIQGDNTEAFF
NA TRBD1 TRBJ2-3 TRBV20-1 TGCAGTGCTAGAGAACAGGGGGAAGTGACAGATACGCAGTATTTT CSAREQGEVTDTQYF
NA NA TRBJ1-2 TRBV12-3/TRBV12-4 TGTGCCAGCAAAAAAGCGATTTATGGCTACACCTTC CASKKAIYGYTF
few NA TRBJ1-5 TRBV15 TGTGCCACCAGCAGAGTAGAGGGGCGAGGAAGGAATCAGCCCCAGCATTTT CATSRVEGRGRNQPQHF
NA NA TRBJ2-3 TRBV21-1 TGTGCCAGCCTTCCGGTTTGGGGGGGCATTTCAGATACGCAGTATTTT CASLPVWGGISDTQYF
NA TRBD2 TRBJ2-7 TRBV5-1 TGCGCCAGCAGCTTGGGGCGGGGGGACAAGCAGTACTTC CASSLGRGDKQYF
few NA TRBJ1-6 TRBV15 TGTGCCACCAGCAGAGATTTCCGGCTAGGGACACCCCTCCACTTT CATSRDFRLGTPLHF
few NA TRBJ1-5 TRBV7-9 TGTGCCAGCAGCTTAAAGGGGGGCAATCAGCCCCAGCATTTT CASSLKGGNQPQHF
NA TRBD1 TRBJ1-2 TRBV9 TGTGCCAGCAGCCTTCGGACAGGGGGCTATGGCTACACCTTC CASSLRTGGYGYTF
NA NA TRBJ1-2 TRBV5-6 TGTGCCAGCAGCTTTTTTACAGGGAGGTTTAACTATGGCTACACCTTC CASSFFTGRFNYGYTF
NA TRBD2 TRBJ2-7 TRBV28 TGTGCAGCGGGGAACCTTTCCCCCTACGAGCAGTACTTC CAAGNLSPYEQYF